This paragraph covers one TCR beta chain sequence. The antigen is undetermined. The CDR3 has 15 residues. Germline V gene lookup returns CDR1 SGHTA and CDR2 FQGNSA. V lost 5 bases, J lost 2 bases, and 6 bases stayed unmatched. The data originate from a study of T cells after yellow fever vaccination. Study-wide results and caveats: Once the booster was given, most primary-vaccination clones reappeared, at 95% to 98% for CD4 and roughly 86% for CD8.

TCRdb processed the 5' RACE reads anew with MiXCR; each CDR3 protein has one entry. The sample lists some 600,000 distinct CDR3 sequences, over 9% occurring once. The sample consisted of PBMCs, taken on the day of the yellow fever booster vaccination. V is TRBV7-2 and J is TRBJ2-5; TRBD2 matches at 9 bases. This clonotype was sampled from a man aged 25-45 years who received the YFV17D yellow fever vaccine. The CDR3 DNA reads TGTGCCAGCAGCCGGACTAGCGAACGACAAGAGACCCAGTACTTC. As protein: CASSRTSERQETQYF. Looking up the rest from reference TRBV7-2 and TRBJ2-5 gives the full variable domain: GAGVSQSPSNKVTEKGKDVELRCDPISGHTALYWYRQSLGQGLEFLIYFQGNSAPDKSGLPSDRFSAERTGGSVSTLTIQRTQQEDSAVYLCASSRTSERQETQYFGPGTRLLVL.